These 26 T cell receptor beta chains were all obtained from the same sample, sequenced in a study of Tregs in tolerant kidney transplant recipients. Mixed chimerism was transient after nonmyeloablative marrow transplants from related graft donors. Libraries were prepared by immunoSEQ multiplex PCR; TCRdb keeps only in-frame clonotypes and omits some of them. The sample consists of about 100,000 clones, 80% to 95% of them appearing once. Source: CD4+ T cells from blood (PBMCs), taken 12 months after the transplant. These receptor sequences come from a human patient who received a combined kidney and bone marrow transplant. Some T cells may be the graft donor's.

The chain joins TRBV5-1 to TRBJ2-3; 7 bases are shared with TRBD1. The CDR3 is 17 residues long. The V gene's germline CDR1 is SGHRS and CDR2 YFSETQ. V was pared by 4 bases and J by 2 bases, with 13 bases of the junction left unmatched. The CDR3 DNA sequence: TGCGCCAGCAGCAGCGGCAGGGGGTCGAAGGACACAGATACGCAGTATTTT. Protein sequence: CASSSGRGSKDTDTQYF.

The V call is TRBV7-2, the J call TRBJ2-5; the D gene is possibly TRBD1 (6 bases). Germline V gene data show CDR1 as SGHTA and CDR2 as FQGNSA. Trimming shortened V by 5 bases and J by 6 bases, and 16 bases separated the two germline ends. CDR3 length equals 14 residues. CDR3 DNA sequence: TGTGCCAGCAGCCGCGAAGGACAGAAAAAGACCCAGTACTTC. Encoded protein: CASSREGQKKTQYF.

This clone is a singleton in its sample. V and J are TRBV14 and TRBJ2-1; 10 bases are a match to TRBD2. Germline values: CDR1 SGHDN, CDR2 FVKESK. J lost 2 bases, V lost 1 base, and 2 bases had no gene match. The CDR3 runs to 16 residues. CDR3 amino acids: CASSQVGTSAYNEQFF. DNA of the CDR3: TGTGCCAGCAGCCAAGTGGGGACTAGCGCCTACAATGAGCAGTTCTTC.

The chain has TRBV7-9 and TRBJ2-2, with D tentatively TRBD2 (6 bases). Germline V CDR1 and CDR2: SEHNR, FQNEAQ (reference sequence). CDR3 size: 15 residues. The germline V and J ends were trimmed by 8 bases and 5 bases, with 18 bases remaining between them. The CDR3 DNA follows: TGTGCCAGCCCCAGTATTAGCGGAGAGACCGGGGAGCTGTTTTTT. It is translated as CASPSISGETGELFF.

This clone appeared once. This sequence joins TRBV7-9 and TRBJ1-6; D remains ambiguous. The V end was cut by 6 bases, the J end by 8 bases, with 11 bases between. There are 13 residues in the CDR3. The germline gives CDR1 SEHNR, CDR2 FQNEAQ (reference sequence). The CDR3 sequence is CASRPEGYSPLHF. The CDR3 DNA reads TGTGCCAGCAGGCCCGAGGGTTATTCACCCCTCCACTTT.

The genes are TRBV21-1 and TRBJ2-3; the table's D call, TRBD1, was not checked against the DNA. TRBV21-1 is marked as a pseudogene. The CDR3 has 14 amino acids. The CDR3 DNA follows: TGTGCCAGCCCGAGGGGGACCCCAACAGATACGCAGTATTTT. This encodes CASPRGTPTDTQYF.

The chain employs TRBV6-4 and TRBJ2-2; no definite D call. CDR3 length equals 13 residues. CDR1 is MRHNA and CDR2 is SNTAGT in the germline V gene. Trimming removed 6 bases at V and 6 bases at J, with 11 bases between. CDR3: CASRREVSGELFF. CDR3 DNA sequence: TGTGCCAGCAGGAGAGAGGTCTCCGGGGAGCTGTTTTTT.

The genes are TRBV6-1 and TRBJ2-1; 9 bases are a match to TRBD1. Germline CDR1 MNHNS, CDR2 SASEGT. CDR3 length equals 13 residues. Trimming cost V 6 bases and J 7 bases; bases outside gene matches: 4. Here the CDR3 DNA reads TGTGCCAGCAGGGGGACAGGGATTAATGAGCAGTTCTTC. It specifies CASRGTGINEQFF.

The chain links TRBV2 to TRBJ1-6; no firm D call. Germline V gives CDR1 SNHLY, CDR2 FYNNEI. The CDR3 has 14 residues. V lost 3 bases and J 7 bases, leaving 10 bases between the germline ends. The DNA of the CDR3 is TGTGCCAGCAGTGATAGACGGAGGAATTCACCCCTCCACTTT. Protein: CASSDRRRNSPLHF.

The V call is TRBV25-1, the J call TRBJ2-2; TRBD2 might be the D (6 bases). The CDR3 sequence is 14 residues long. The ends were cut back, 7 bases at V and 0 bases at J, with 9 bases in the middle. CDR1 MGHDK and CDR2 SYGVNS come from the germline V gene. CDR3 in DNA: TGTGCCAGCATCGGGACTCCGAACACCGGGGAGCTGTTTTTT. Translation: CASIGTPNTGELFF.

V and J are TRBV11-3 and TRBJ2-7; TRBD2 is a possible D gene (5 bases). With 5 bases removed from V and 2 bases from J, the gap between germline ends came to 10 bases. The CDR3 spans 13 residues. Germline CDR1 is SGHNT and CDR2 is YENEEA. CDR3 bases: TGTGCCAGCAGCATACGGGGTGCCTACGAGCAGTACTTC. This encodes CASSIRGAYEQYF.

This sequence joins TRBV7-3 and TRBJ1-1; D call uncertain. The CDR3 covers 13 residues. Trimming removed 8 bases at V and 1 base at J, with 11 bases between. Germline V gene data show CDR1 as SGHTA and CDR2 as FQGTGA. CDR3 nucleotides: TGTGCCAGCGGTAGAGATGGGAACACTGAAGCTTTCTTT. This gives the protein CASGRDGNTEAFF.

This chain connects TRBV2 to TRBJ2-7, with a possible D match to TRBD1 (6 bases). The CDR3 consists of 13 residues. The V and J ends lost 6 bases and 3 bases respectively, with 12 bases between them. CDR1 SNHLY and CDR2 FYNNEI come from the germline V gene. The CDR3 DNA reads TGTGCCAGCAGAGGGGACACCTACTACGAGCAGTACTTC. Its translation: CASRGDTYYEQYF.

The chain is built from TRBV6-5 and TRBJ2-5; D not certain. The V end was cut by 0 bases, the J end by 5 bases, with 10 bases between. The CDR3 loop spans 14 amino acids. Germline lookup yields CDR1 MNHEY and CDR2 SVGAGI. The CDR3 reads CASSYSHPAETQYF. As DNA, the CDR3 is TGTGCCAGCAGTTACTCGCACCCCGCGGAGACCCAGTACTTC.

Written as DNA, the CDR3 is TGTGCCAGCAGCTTACTTACGAGCCCCGAGCAGTACTTC. This codes for CASSLLTSPEQYF. The gene calls are TRBV7-2 and TRBJ2-7; no firm D call. Trimming pared 2 bases from V and 6 bases from J, leaving 11 bases between. CDR3 length: 13 amino acids. Germline CDR1 and CDR2: SGHTA and FQGNSA. Filled out from reference TRBV7-2 and TRBJ2-7, the complete variable domain reads GAGVSQSPSNKVTEKGKDVELRCDPISGHTALYWYRQSLGQGLEFLIYFQGNSAPDKSGLPSDRFSAERTGGSVSTLTIQRTQQEDSAVYLCASSLLTSPEQYFGPGTRLTVT.

The chain is built from TRBV21-1 and TRBJ2-7; TRBD1 is taken as the D call from the table, unchecked against the DNA. TRBV21-1 is tagged as a pseudogene. The CDR3 runs 16 residues. The CDR3 DNA reads as TGTGCCAGCAGCAAAGAGGGGGGACAGGCGTACGAGGGGCAGTACTTC. Translating it yields CASSKEGGQAYEGQYF.

The CDR3 DNA sequence: TGTGCCAGCAGCTTGGACTTTTCCGAAAACACTGAAGCTTTCTTT. Protein: CASSLDFSENTEAFF. The chain uses TRBV7-2 and TRBJ1-1; no definite D call. Trimming took 3 bases from V and 2 from J, leaving 13 bases between them. Germline V gene data show CDR1 as SGHTA and CDR2 as FQGNSA. The CDR3 extends over 15 amino acids.

The rearrangement links TRBV5-6 to TRBJ2-7; D is possibly TRBD1 (6 bases). The CDR3 runs to 15 residues. V was pared by 5 bases and J by 6 bases, with 21 bases between. Germline V gene sequence: CDR1 SGHDT, CDR2 YYEEEE. CDR3 in amino acids: CASRRTGISLGEQYF. The CDR3 DNA sequence: TGTGCCAGCAGACGTACAGGGATCTCGCTGGGCGAGCAGTACTTC.

This rearrangement joins TRBV10-3 to TRBJ2-5, with D possibly matching TRBD2 (6 bases). Germline V lookup: CDR1 ENHRY, CDR2 SYGVKD. Trimming left V 5 bases short and J 0 bases short, with 7 bases between. This CDR3 contains 13 residues. The CDR3 reads CAISSGYQETQYF. In DNA form, the CDR3 reads TGTGCCATCAGTAGCGGGTACCAAGAGACCCAGTACTTC.

This clone occurred once. The genes are TRBV6-5 and TRBJ1-2; unclear D gene. The CDR3 sequence is 13 residues long. Germline V lookup: CDR1 MNHEY, CDR2 SVGAGI. Deletions cut 6 bases from V and 4 bases from J, with 12 bases between. Written as DNA, the CDR3 is TGTGCCAGCAGCCGTACAGCTCTCTATGGCTACACCTTC. Protein sequence: CASSRTALYGYTF.

The rearrangement links TRBV13 to TRBJ2-7, with D unresolved. The V gene lost 3 bases and the J gene lost 4 bases, with 4 bases spanning the gap. Germline V lookup: CDR1 PRHDT, CDR2 FYEKMQ (reference sequence). This CDR3 has 11 residues. This CDR3 is CASSFGYEQYF. The CDR3, as DNA: TGTGCCAGCAGCTTCGGGTACGAGCAGTACTTC.

This chain joins TRBV5-1 and TRBJ1-1; TRBD1 aligns across 7 bases. J gave up 0 bases and V 4 bases, and 3 bases lay outside the gene matches. Germline values: CDR1 SGHRS, CDR2 YFSETQ. The CDR3 is 14 amino acids. CDR3 DNA: TGCGCCAGCAGCGTGGACAGGATGAACACTGAAGCTTTCTTT. The encoded protein is CASSVDRMNTEAFF.

The V call is TRBV5-1, the J call TRBJ2-5, with 9 bases identical to TRBD2. Germline CDR1 and CDR2: SGHRS and YFSETQ. The CDR3 has 15 amino acids. The ends lost 2 bases at V and 1 base at J; junction bases unmatched: 3. CDR3 coding DNA: TGCGCCAGCAGCTTTAGCGGGGGATCCCAAGAGACCCAGTACTTC. Translating gives CASSFSGGSQETQYF.

The chain has TRBV18 and TRBJ2-7; possible D gene TRBD1, 6 bases. Trimming took 1 base from V and 2 from J, leaving 9 bases between them. The V gene's germline CDR1 is KGHSH and CDR2 LQKENI. The CDR3 loop spans 14 amino acids. The CDR3: CASSPRTATYEQYF. The CDR3 coding sequence is TGTGCCAGCTCACCACGGACAGCCACCTACGAGCAGTACTTC.

J is TRBJ2-7 and V is TRBV7-6; no definite D call. V was pared by 6 bases and J by 0 bases, with 12 bases between. Looked up from germline, CDR1 is SGHVS and CDR2 is FNYEAQ. The CDR3 spans 14 residues. Here the CDR3 DNA reads TGTGCCAGCAGTCTTTCCCCAGACTCCTACGAGCAGTACTTC. This encodes CASSLSPDSYEQYF.

The genes are TRBV5-1 and TRBJ2-1, with TRBD2 matching over 8 bases. The trim removed 0 bases at V and 8 bases at J, leaving 10 bases unmatched. From germline, CDR1 is SGHRS and CDR2 YFSETQ. The CDR3 extends over 16 amino acids. This chain's CDR3 is CASSLAPSGSGDEQFF. The CDR3 region has the DNA TGCGCCAGCAGCTTGGCCCCCAGCGGGAGTGGGGATGAGCAGTTCTTC. Full variable domain (missing parts from reference TRBV5-1 and TRBJ2-1): KAGVTQTPRYLIKTRGQQVTLSCSPISGHRSVSWYQQTPGQGLQFLFEYFSETQRNKGNFPGRFSGRQFSNSRSEMNVSTLELGDSALYLCASSLAPSGSGDEQFFGPGTRLTVL.